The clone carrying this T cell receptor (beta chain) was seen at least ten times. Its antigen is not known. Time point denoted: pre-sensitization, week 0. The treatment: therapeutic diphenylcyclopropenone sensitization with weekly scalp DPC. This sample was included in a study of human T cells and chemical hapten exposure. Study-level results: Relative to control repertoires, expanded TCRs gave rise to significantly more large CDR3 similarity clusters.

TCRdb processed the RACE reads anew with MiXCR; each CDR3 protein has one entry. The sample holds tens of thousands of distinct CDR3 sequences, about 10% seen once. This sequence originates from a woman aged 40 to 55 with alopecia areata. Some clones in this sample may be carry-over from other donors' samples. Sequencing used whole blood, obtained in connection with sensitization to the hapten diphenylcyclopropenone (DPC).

As DNA, the CDR3 is TGTGCCAGCAGCCCAGGACAGGCGCTGGCCAAAAACATTCAGTACTTC. This translates into CASSPGQALAKNIQYF. The V gene is TRBV7-9, the J gene TRBJ2-4; 7 bases agree with TRBD1. V trimming: 5 bases; J trimming: 1 base; junction bases outside the gene matches: 8. Germline CDR1 SEHNR, CDR2 FQNEAQ (reference sequence). The CDR3 runs 16 residues.